This T cell receptor beta chain was identified during a study of shared clonotypes between healthy human individuals. This CDR3 has 16 residues. Germline CDR1 MNHEY, CDR2 SMNVEV (reference sequence). Deletions cut 0 bases from V and 7 bases from J, with 16 bases between. Produced via immunoSEQ multiplex PCR; TCRdb's table is partial and in-frame only. The sample records 950,000 to 1,200,000 clones, approximately 80% being singletons. This chain connects TRBV27 to TRBJ2-1; tentatively, D is TRBD2 (5 bases). The sample was memory CD4+ T cells from PBMCs. The subset was: CD45RA-negative fraction. The TCR comes from a man younger than 35 in good health. Some clones in this sample may be carry-over from other donors' samples. The CDR3 is CASSLSRVALGNEQFF. CDR3 nucleotide sequence: TGTGCCAGCAGTTTATCGCGGGTGGCGTTAGGTAATGAGCAGTTCTTC.